This is a list of T cell receptor beta chains from one sample in a study of shared clonotypes between healthy human individuals. Assay used: immunoSEQ multiplex PCR; TCRdb lists only in-frame clones, some missing. This table has roughly 1.5 million clones, 98% appearing once. The sample consisted of naive CD4+ T cells sorted from blood. These receptor sequences come from a man aged 25-40 years in good health. Each CDR3 is given with its conserved first and last residue. Each record gives: CDR3 protein, V gene.

CASSPLAGPTYNEQFF,TRBV14
CASSGVPAHEQYF,TRBV10-1
CASSQDRGNQPQHF,TRBV27
CAIGRENQETQYF,TRBV10-3
CAISELRGISEAFF,TRBV10-3
CASSREDRVYEQYF,TRBV5-1
CASSVLAGVYEQYF,TRBV2
CSGVGMNQYF,TRBV20-1
CATSRDRGTGQETQYF,TRBV15
CASSVGTSGRNTQYF,TRBV9
CASSPDMDGTYGYTF,TRBV18
CASSVESGFVAGELFF,TRBV9
CASSLGRGGNKNEQFF,TRBV11-1